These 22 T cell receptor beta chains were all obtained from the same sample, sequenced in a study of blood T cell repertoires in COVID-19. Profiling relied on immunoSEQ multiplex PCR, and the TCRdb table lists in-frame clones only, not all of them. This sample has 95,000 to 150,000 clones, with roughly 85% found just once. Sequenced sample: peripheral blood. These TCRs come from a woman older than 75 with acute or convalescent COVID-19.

CDR3 coding DNA: TGTGCCAGCAGTTTAGGCGGGGACGAGACCCAGTACTTC. Amino acids: CASSLGGDETQYF. The gene calls are TRBV28 and TRBJ2-5; TRBD2 might be the D (6 bases). This CDR3 has 13 amino acids. CDR1 and CDR2 from the germline V gene are MDHEN and SYDVKM. Deletions cut 2 bases from V and 5 bases from J, with 9 bases between.

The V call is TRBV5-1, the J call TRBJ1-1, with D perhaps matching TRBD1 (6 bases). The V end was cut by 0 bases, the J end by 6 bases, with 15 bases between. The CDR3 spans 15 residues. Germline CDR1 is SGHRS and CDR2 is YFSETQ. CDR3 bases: TGCGCCAGCAGCTTGGCCTCGACAGGCGGCTCTGAAGCTTTCTTT. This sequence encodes CASSLASTGGSEAFF.

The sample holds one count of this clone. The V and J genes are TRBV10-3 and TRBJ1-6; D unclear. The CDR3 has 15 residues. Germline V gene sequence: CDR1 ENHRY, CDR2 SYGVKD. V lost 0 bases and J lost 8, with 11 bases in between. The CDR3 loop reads CAISESSGRDSPLHF. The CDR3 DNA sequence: TGTGCCATCAGTGAGTCGTCTGGGAGGGATTCACCCCTCCACTTT.

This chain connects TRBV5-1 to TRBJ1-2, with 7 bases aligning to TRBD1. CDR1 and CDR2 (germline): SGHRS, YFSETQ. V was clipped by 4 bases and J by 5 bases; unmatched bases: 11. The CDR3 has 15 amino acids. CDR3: CASSAQTGQSYGYTF. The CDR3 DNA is TGCGCCAGCAGCGCCCAGACAGGGCAATCTTATGGCTACACCTTC.

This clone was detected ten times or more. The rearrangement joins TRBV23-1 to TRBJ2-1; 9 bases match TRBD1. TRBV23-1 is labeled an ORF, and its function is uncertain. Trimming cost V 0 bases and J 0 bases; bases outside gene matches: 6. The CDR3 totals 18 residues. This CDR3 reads CASSQSRAGQGSYNEQFF. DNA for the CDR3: TGCGCCAGCAGTCAATCACGGGCGGGACAGGGCTCCTACAATGAGCAGTTCTTC.

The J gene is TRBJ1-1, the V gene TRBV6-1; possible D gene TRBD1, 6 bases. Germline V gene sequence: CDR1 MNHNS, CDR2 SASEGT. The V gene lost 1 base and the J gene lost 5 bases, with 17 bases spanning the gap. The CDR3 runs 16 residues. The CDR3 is CASSEVGGEGGTEAFF. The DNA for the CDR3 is TGTGCCAGCAGTGAAGTCGGGGGGGAGGGGGGTACTGAAGCTTTCTTT.

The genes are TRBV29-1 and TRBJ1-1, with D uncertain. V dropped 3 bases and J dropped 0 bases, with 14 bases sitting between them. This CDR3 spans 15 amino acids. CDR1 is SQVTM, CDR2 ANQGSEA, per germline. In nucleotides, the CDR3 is TGCAGCGTTGAGGCGGGTTGGGCAATGAACACTGAAGCTTTCTTT. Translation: CSVEAGWAMNTEAFF.

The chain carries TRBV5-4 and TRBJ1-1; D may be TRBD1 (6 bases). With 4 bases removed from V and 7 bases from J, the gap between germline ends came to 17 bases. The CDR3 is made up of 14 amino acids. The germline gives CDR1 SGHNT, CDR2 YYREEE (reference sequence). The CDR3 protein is CASSLEDSRREAFF. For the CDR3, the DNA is TGTGCCAGCAGCCTGGAGGACAGCCGTCGTGAAGCTTTCTTT.

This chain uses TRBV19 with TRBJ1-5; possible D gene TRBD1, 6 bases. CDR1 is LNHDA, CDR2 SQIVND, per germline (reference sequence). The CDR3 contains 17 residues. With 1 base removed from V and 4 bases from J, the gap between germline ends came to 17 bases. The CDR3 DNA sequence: TGTGCCAGTAGTATAGCTACAGGGAAGATAGGGAATCAGCCCCAGCATTTT. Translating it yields CASSIATGKIGNQPQHF.

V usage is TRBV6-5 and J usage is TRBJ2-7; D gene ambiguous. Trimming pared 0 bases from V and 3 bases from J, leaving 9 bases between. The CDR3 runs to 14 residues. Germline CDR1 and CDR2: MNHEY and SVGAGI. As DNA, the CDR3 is TGTGCCAGCAGTTACTCCGGTGAGATCTACGAGCAGTACTTC. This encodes CASSYSGEIYEQYF.

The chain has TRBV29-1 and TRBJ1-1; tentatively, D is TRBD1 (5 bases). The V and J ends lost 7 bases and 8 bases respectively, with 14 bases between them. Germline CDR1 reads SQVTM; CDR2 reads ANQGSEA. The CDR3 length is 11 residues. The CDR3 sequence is CSAVGHLEAFF. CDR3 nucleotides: TGCAGCGCCGTAGGACACTTAGAAGCTTTCTTT. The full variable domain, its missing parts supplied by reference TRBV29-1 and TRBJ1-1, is SAVISQKPSRDICQRGTSLTIQCQVDSQVTMMFWYRQQPGQSLTLIATANQGSEATYESGFVIDKFPISRPNLTFSTLTVSNMSPEDSSIYLCSAVGHLEAFFGQGTRLTVV.

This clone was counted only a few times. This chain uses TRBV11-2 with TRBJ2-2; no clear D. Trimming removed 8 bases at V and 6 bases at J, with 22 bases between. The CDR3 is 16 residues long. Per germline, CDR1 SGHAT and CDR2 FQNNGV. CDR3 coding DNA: TGTGCCAGCCGCCCTCTGGCTAGGCGATCGGCCGGGGAGCTGTTTTTT. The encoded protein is CASRPLARRSAGELFF.

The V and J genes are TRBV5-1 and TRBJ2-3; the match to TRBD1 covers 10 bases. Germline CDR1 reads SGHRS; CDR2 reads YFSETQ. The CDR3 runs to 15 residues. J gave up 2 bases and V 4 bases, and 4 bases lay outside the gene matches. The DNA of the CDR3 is TGCGCCAGCAGCATGACAGGGGGCGTCACAGATACGCAGTATTTT. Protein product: CASSMTGGVTDTQYF.

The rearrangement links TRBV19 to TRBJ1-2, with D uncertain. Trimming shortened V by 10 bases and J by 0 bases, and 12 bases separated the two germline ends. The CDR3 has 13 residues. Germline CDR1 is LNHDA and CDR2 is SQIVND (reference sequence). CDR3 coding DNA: TGTGCCACCCAGGACGGGACTAACTATGGCTACACCTTC. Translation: CATQDGTNYGYTF.

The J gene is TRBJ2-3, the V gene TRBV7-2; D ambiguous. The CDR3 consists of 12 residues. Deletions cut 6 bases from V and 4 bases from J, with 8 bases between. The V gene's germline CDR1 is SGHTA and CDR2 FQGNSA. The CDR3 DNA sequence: TGTGCCAGCAGTCCACTTGCAGATACGCAGTATTTT. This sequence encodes CASSPLADTQYF.

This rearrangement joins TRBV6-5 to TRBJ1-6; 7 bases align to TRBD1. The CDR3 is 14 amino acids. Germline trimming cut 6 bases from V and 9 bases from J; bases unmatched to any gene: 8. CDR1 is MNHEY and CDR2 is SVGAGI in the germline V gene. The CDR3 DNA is TGTGCCAGCAGGTGGAGGGACAGACGTTCACCCCTCCACTTT. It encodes CASRWRDRRSPLHF.

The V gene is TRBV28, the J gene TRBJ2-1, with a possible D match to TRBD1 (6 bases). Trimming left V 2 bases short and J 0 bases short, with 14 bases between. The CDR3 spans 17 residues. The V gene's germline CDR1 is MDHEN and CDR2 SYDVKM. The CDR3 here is CASSLGTYRSSYNEQFF. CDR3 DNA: TGTGCCAGCAGTTTAGGGACATATCGGAGCTCCTACAATGAGCAGTTCTTC. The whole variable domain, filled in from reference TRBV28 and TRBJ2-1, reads DVKVTQSSRYLVKRTGEKVFLECVQDMDHENMFWYRQDPGLGLRLIYFSYDVKMKEKGDIPEGYSVSREKKERFSLILESASTNQTSMYLCASSLGTYRSSYNEQFFGPGTRLTVL.

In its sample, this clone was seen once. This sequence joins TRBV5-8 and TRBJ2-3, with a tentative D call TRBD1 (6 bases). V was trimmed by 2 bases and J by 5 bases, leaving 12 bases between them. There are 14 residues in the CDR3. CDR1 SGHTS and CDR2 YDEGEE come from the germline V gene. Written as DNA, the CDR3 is TGTGCCAGCAGCTTCAGGGGTAGGGGAGATACGCAGTATTTT. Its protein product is CASSFRGRGDTQYF.

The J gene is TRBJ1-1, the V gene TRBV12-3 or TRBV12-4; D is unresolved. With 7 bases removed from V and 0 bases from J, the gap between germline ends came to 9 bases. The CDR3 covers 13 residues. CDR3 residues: CASTQVMNTEAFF. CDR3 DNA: TGTGCCAGCACCCAGGTTATGAACACTGAAGCTTTCTTT.

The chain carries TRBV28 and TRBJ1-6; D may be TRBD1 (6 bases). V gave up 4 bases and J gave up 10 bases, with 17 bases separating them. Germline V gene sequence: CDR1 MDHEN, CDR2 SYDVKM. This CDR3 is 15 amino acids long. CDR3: CASSSQGRGGSPLHF. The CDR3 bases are TGTGCCAGCAGTTCGCAGGGGCGTGGAGGATCACCCCTCCACTTT.

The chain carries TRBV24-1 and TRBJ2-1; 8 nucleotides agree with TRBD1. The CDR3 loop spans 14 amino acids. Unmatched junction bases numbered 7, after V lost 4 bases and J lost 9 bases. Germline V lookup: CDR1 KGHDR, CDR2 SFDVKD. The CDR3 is CATSDDRGYGEQFF. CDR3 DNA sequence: TGTGCCACCAGTGACGACAGGGGATATGGTGAGCAGTTCTTC.

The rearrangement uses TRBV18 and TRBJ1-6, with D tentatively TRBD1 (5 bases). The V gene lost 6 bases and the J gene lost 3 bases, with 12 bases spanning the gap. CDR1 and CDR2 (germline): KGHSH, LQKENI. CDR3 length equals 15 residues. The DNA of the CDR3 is TGTGCCAGCTCCAGGGTTGTTGGCTATAATTCACCCCTCCACTTT. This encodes CASSRVVGYNSPLHF.